This T cell receptor (beta chain) was identified in a study of blood T cell repertoires in COVID-19 (TCRdb year 2020). In terms of the full investigation: Samples covering the acute and convalescent phases of COVID-19 were provided by collaborators in the United States, Italy and Spain. The prospective study material was composed of cDNA or gDNA derived from T cells, B-cell-depleted T cells, or PBMCs. Subjects who had been exposed to COVID-19, were actively infected with it, or had recovered from it provided the deeply sampled blood TCRbeta repertoires that made up the dataset. The repertoires were released in a freely available public database intended as a resource for research on the immune response to SARS-CoV-2. The samples were drawn from the first 160 participants of the ongoing ImmuneRACE study and from more than 1,000 subjects provided by 6 global collaborators. The sample metadata nearly always contained a de-identified subject ID, COVID-19 status, age in years and sex. Where HLA class I and class II types were available, the types were taken from metadata supplied by the sample provider, not from assay-based typing. What the authors observed across the whole study: The amount of clinical and demographic metadata varied by source and participant and was provided uncurated.

Collaborating institutions collected whole blood in K2EDTA tubes following their own protocols. For TCRbeta analysis, collaborators shipped samples as frozen whole blood, isolated PBMCs, or DNA extracted from either of those sample types. The immunoSEQ Assay, a bias-controlled multiplex PCR, was used to amplify TCRbeta CDR3 regions from genomic DNA. On the study's bioinformatics: The number of nucleated cells in each sample was estimated from the amplification of reference gene primers within the assay. Sequence reads were collapsed and filtered to measure the absolute abundance of every unique TCRbeta CDR3 rearrangement. For each sample, productive Simpson clonality was calculated as the square root of Simpson's diversity index across productive rearrangements. TCRdb provides this immuneACCESS table in a form limited to in-frame rearrangements. Some clones are lacking; in checked studies, under half of them reflect an unresolved V gene, and why the rest are absent is not known. V and J calls and clone size come straight from that table; D and trimming were deduced from the DNA. This sample has 97,000 or so clones in its table, and approximately 84% of those were observed once. The ten largest clones add up to 9.9% of the sample.

As for this clone: Its antigen target is currently unknown. The sample holds no much larger clone one base away, and base qualities are not on file.

V loses 7 bases, J loses 3 bases, and the germline ends lie 13 bases apart. The CDR3 measures 13 amino acids from cysteine to phenylalanine. Only the CDR3 part of the read is kept: 39 bases, read in frame from the first base. In the germline V gene, CDR1 corresponds to SQVTM and CDR2 to ANQGSEA. The TCR was taken from a man aged 35 to 55 with active or convalescent COVID-19. Sequencing input: peripheral blood. Recombination linked TRBV29-1 to TRBJ1-3, with TRBD1 perhaps the D gene, on 6 matching bases. The DNA is as follows: TGCAGCGGGAAGACAGGCGGTGGAAACACCATATATTTT. This translates into CSGKTGGGNTIYF.